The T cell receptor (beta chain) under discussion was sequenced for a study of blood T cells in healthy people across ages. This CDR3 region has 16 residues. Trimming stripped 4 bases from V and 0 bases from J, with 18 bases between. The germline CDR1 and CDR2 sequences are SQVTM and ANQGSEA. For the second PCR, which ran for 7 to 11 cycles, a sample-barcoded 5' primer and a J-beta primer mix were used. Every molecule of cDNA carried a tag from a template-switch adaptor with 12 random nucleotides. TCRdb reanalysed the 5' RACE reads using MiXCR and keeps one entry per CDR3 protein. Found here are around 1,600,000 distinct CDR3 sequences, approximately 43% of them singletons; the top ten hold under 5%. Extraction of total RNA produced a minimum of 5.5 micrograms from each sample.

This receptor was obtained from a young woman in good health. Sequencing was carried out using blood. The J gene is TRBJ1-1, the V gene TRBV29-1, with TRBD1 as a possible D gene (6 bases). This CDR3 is CSVAGGLLFMNTEAFF. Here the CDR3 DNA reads TGCAGCGTTGCTGGGGGGCTCCTCTTTATGAACACTGAAGCTTTCTTT.